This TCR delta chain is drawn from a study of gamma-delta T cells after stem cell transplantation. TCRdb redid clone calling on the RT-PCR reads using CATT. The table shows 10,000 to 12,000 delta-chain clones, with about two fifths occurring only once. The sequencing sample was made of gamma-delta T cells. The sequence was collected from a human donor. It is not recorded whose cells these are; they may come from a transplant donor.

CDR3 in amino acids: CACDRRGDTRTWDTRQMFF. Written as DNA, the CDR3 is TGTGCCTGTGACAGACGGGGGGATACGCGCACCTGGGACACCCGACAGATGTTTTTC. The chain uses TRDV2 and TRDJ3; 10 nucleotides line up with TRDD3. CDR3 length: 19 amino acids. J was trimmed by 2 bases and V by 2 bases; bases with no gene match: 8. Germline V lookup: CDR1 GEAIGNYY, CDR2 EKD.